These 26 T cell receptor beta chains were sequenced from one sample in a study of regulatory T cells in long-lasting Graves disease. Regarding time point: newly diagnosed GD, antithyroid drugs for less than 3 months. PBMC-extracted RNA yielded the TCR library. HTBI primers from iRepertoire and Arm-PCR of CDR3 regions yielded the TCR beta libraries. TCRdb used MiXCR to reprocess the multiplex PCR reads, holding one entry per CDR3 protein. The sample lists hundreds of thousands of distinct CDR3 sequences, around 17% occurring once. The same data also went into a second study, on T cells in Graves' hyperthyroidism and ophthalmopathy.

The sample here was peripheral blood mononuclear cells (PBMCs), taken at new diagnosis, from a patient treated with antithyroid drugs. The receptors shown here come from a woman between 25 and 40 years old with Graves disease.

Ten or more counts support this clonotype. This chain joins TRBV6-2 or TRBV6-3 and TRBJ1-5; D uncertain. This CDR3 is built from 16 residues. The V gene's germline CDR1 is MNHEY and CDR2 SVGEGT. The ends were cut back, 2 bases at V and 7 bases at J, with 18 bases in the middle. The CDR3 reads CASSYAPRGPLQPQHF. DNA of the CDR3: TGTGCCAGCAGTTACGCCCCGAGAGGGCCTCTACAGCCCCAGCATTTT.

This clonotype showed up just a few times. CDR3 nucleotides: TGTGCCATCAGTGAGGGGGGGGGGCGGAAGACCGGGGAGCTGTTTTTT. It translates to CAISEGGGRKTGELFF. The chain recombines TRBV10-3 with TRBJ2-2, with D maybe TRBD2 (7 bases). Trimming took 2 bases from V and 5 from J, leaving 15 bases between them. Germline V gene data show CDR1 as ENHRY and CDR2 as SYGVKD. The length of the CDR3 is 16 residues.

The sample holds a few counts of this clonotype. It may be a read error: a sequence one base away is much more abundant. The gene calls are TRBV12-3 or TRBV12-4 and TRBJ2-7, with D perhaps matching TRBD1 (5 bases). The CDR3 covers 16 residues. CDR3 region: CASRSSWQGSSYERYF. The CDR3, as DNA: TGTGCCAGCCGAAGTAGCTGGCAGGGAAGCTCCTACGAGCGGTACTTC.

The chain employs TRBV20-1 and TRBJ2-7; possible D gene TRBD2, 6 bases. This CDR3 has 13 residues. Germline lookup yields CDR1 DFQATT and CDR2 SNEGSKA (reference sequence). With 6 bases removed from V and 3 bases from J, the gap between germline ends came to 15 bases. The CDR3 is CSAGGRMSYEQYF. DNA for the CDR3: TGCAGTGCCGGGGGTCGAATGAGCTACGAGCAGTACTTC.

This clonotype turned up a few times. The genes are TRBV19 and TRBJ2-2; TRBD1 aligns across 9 bases. V gave up 6 bases and J gave up 5 bases; unmatched junction bases: 4. CDR1 is LNHDA and CDR2 is SQIVND in the germline V gene (reference sequence). The length of the CDR3 is 14 residues. For the CDR3, the DNA is TGTGCCAGTAGCGCCGGGACAGGGACCGGGGAGCTGTTTTTT. Its protein product is CASSAGTGTGELFF.

The gene calls are TRBV15 and TRBJ1-4; perhaps TRBD1 as D (5 bases). The germline V gene has CDR1 LNHNV and CDR2 YYDKDF (reference sequence). Trimming cost V 8 bases and J 7 bases, with 17 bases left between them. The CDR3 has 14 residues. This CDR3 reads CATGLEWGGEKLFF. CDR3 bases: TGTGCCACCGGGCTAGAGTGGGGCGGTGAAAAACTGTTTTTT.

This clonotype was found many times. This chain links TRBV24-1 with TRBJ2-1; TRBD1 aligns across 10 bases. The CDR3 is made up of 16 amino acids. V lost 2 bases, J lost 6 bases, and 6 bases stayed unmatched. Germline CDR1 is KGHDR and CDR2 is SFDVKD. CDR3 region: CATSDSTGGSFNEQFF. In DNA form, the CDR3 reads TGTGCCACCAGTGATTCGACAGGGGGCTCTTTCAATGAGCAGTTCTTC.

This clonotype has at least ten counts. This chain joins TRBV3-1 and TRBJ2-1; 8 nucleotides align to TRBD1. Germline V gene sequence: CDR1 LGHDT, CDR2 YNNKEL (reference sequence). The CDR3 is 16 amino acids. The ends lost 4 bases at V and 3 bases at J; junction bases unmatched: 8. The CDR3 here is CASSRAGTGDYNEQFF. The DNA of the CDR3 is TGTGCCAGCAGCCGCGCCGGGACAGGAGACTACAATGAGCAGTTCTTC.

This clonotype was seen a handful of times. The V and J genes are TRBV20-1 and TRBJ2-7; weak D call: TRBD1 (5 bases). The germline V and J ends were trimmed by 3 bases and 0 bases, with 12 bases remaining between them. Germline CDR1 reads DFQATT; CDR2 reads SNEGSKA (reference sequence). The CDR3 covers 14 residues. Written as DNA, the CDR3 is TGCAGTGCTAGGGACACCCTAAGCTCCTACGAGCAGTACTTC. It is translated as CSARDTLSSYEQYF.

This clonotype was counted at least ten times. The V call is TRBV27, the J call TRBJ2-3; 8 bases are a match to TRBD1. This CDR3 comprises 15 residues. V shed 5 bases, J shed 2 bases, and the junction held 6 bases outside the gene matches. CDR1 and CDR2 from the germline V gene are MNHEY and SMNVEV (reference sequence). The CDR3 DNA reads TGTGCCAGCAGTCTGGACAGGGTGCTCACAGATACGCAGTATTTT. Translation gives CASSLDRVLTDTQYF.

V is TRBV6-5 and J is TRBJ1-6; tentatively, D is TRBD1 (5 bases). The germline V and J ends were trimmed by 2 bases and 4 bases, with 9 bases remaining between them. Germline V CDR1 and CDR2: MNHEY, SVGAGI. The CDR3 has 15 amino acids. The CDR3 region has the DNA TGTGCCAGCAGTTACGACGGGACTTATAATTCACCCCTCCACTTT. It specifies CASSYDGTYNSPLHF.

On this clonotype itself: Without the conserved terminal phenylalanine or tryptophan, this CDR3 likely stems from a read error. This sequence joins TRBV14 and TRBJ1-1; D call uncertain. Trimming took off 4 bases at V and 1 base at J, with 13 bases between the two ends. Germline CDR1 is SGHDN and CDR2 is FVKESK. The CDR3 has 15 residues. This CDR3 is CASSPLDTRNTEAFS. CDR3 bases: TGTGCCAGCAGCCCCTTGGATACCCGGAACACTGAAGCTTTCTCT.

This chain links TRBV5-1 with TRBJ2-7; no clear D. Trimming removed 5 bases from V and 0 bases from J, with 9 bases in between. The CDR3 extends over 13 amino acids. Germline V gene lookup returns CDR1 SGHRS and CDR2 YFSETQ. The CDR3 DNA is TGCGCCAGCAGATCAGAAAGCTCCTACGAGCAGTACTTC. Translation gives CASRSESSYEQYF.

The table lists this clonotype with many counts. V is TRBV20-1 and J is TRBJ2-7; TRBD1 matches 7 bases. Germline V gene sequence: CDR1 DFQATT, CDR2 SNEGSKA (reference sequence). V shed 4 bases and J 3 bases; nucleotides not matched to a gene: 3. This CDR3 spans 12 amino acids. The CDR3 sequence: CSATQGFYEQYF. The DNA of the CDR3 is TGCAGTGCTACACAGGGGTTCTACGAGCAGTACTTC.

This clonotype was detected a few times. The gene calls are TRBV14 and TRBJ1-4; weak D call: TRBD1 (6 bases). The CDR3 spans 16 residues. The V end lost 1 base, the J end lost 2 bases, and 11 bases lay between the germline ends. The germline V gene encodes CDR1 SGHDN and CDR2 FVKESK. The CDR3 is CASSQARGRTNEKLFF. DNA of the CDR3: TGTGCCAGCAGCCAAGCCAGGGGCCGTACTAATGAAAAACTGTTTTTT.

This sequence joins TRBV12-3 or TRBV12-4 and TRBJ2-5, with unresolved D. V was trimmed by 6 bases and J by 8 bases, leaving 16 bases between them. This CDR3 is built from 13 residues. The CDR3: CASSQDNLNTQYF. In DNA, the CDR3 is TGTGCCAGCAGCCAAGATAACCTAAATACCCAGTACTTC.

This clonotype was counted a few times. The chain couples TRBV28 to TRBJ1-2; D remains unclear. The length of the CDR3 is 13 residues. The germline V gene encodes CDR1 MDHEN and CDR2 SYDVKM. The V end lost 5 bases, the J end lost 4 bases, and 11 bases lay between the germline ends. The CDR3 region has the DNA TGTGCCAGCAGTCCCCCGGCTGGCTATGGCTACACCTTC. It yields the protein CASSPPAGYGYTF.

This clonotype appeared many times. This chain connects TRBV2 to TRBJ2-2, with 12 bases aligning to TRBD2. The germline CDR1 and CDR2 sequences are SNHLY and FYNNEI. The length of the CDR3 is 13 residues. V gave up 6 bases and J gave up 8 bases; unmatched junction bases: 1. The CDR3 region is CASRGLAGGELFF. CDR3 bases: TGTGCCAGCAGAGGACTAGCGGGAGGGGAGCTGTTTTTT.

There are a few counts of this clonotype. This chain joins TRBV10-3 and TRBJ1-2; no clear D. This CDR3 contains 14 residues. Germline V gene lookup returns CDR1 ENHRY and CDR2 SYGVKD. The V end was cut by 2 bases, the J end by 5 bases, with 12 bases between. In DNA form, the CDR3 reads TGTGCCATCAGTGAGGATCAGCTTGTATATGGCTACACCTTC. It yields the protein CAISEDQLVYGYTF.

Concerning this clonotype: Possible read error: a much larger clone is one base away. No conserved phenylalanine or tryptophan ends this CDR3, so it is likely a read error. The chain recombines TRBV6-2 or TRBV6-3 with TRBJ2-3; D gene unclear. V was cut by 8 bases and J by 6 bases, with 9 bases left in between. This CDR3 has 11 amino acids. From germline, CDR1 is MNHEY and CDR2 SVGEGT. This CDR3 reads CASAGGDTQYL. CDR3 nucleotides: TGTGCCAGCGCAGGTGGTGATACGCAGTATCTT.

This clonotype occurred a few times. The chain uses TRBV27 and TRBJ1-6; 9 nucleotides agree with TRBD1. The V segment lost 6 bases and the J segment 2 bases; nucleotides outside the gene matches: 5. This CDR3 has 16 amino acids. CDR1 and CDR2 from the germline V gene are MNHEY and SMNVEV (reference sequence). CDR3 sequence: CASSSQGATYNSPLHF. The CDR3 nucleotides read TGTGCCAGCAGCTCACAGGGGGCCACCTATAATTCACCCCTCCACTTT.

The chain joins TRBV6-5 to TRBJ2-7; D perhaps matches TRBD2 (5 bases). From germline, CDR1 is MNHEY and CDR2 SVGAGI. Trimming removed 3 bases from V and 3 bases from J, with 21 bases in between. This CDR3 comprises 17 residues. CDR3 in amino acids: CASSYSPRGRLDYEQYF. The DNA of the CDR3 is TGTGCCAGCAGTTATAGTCCGCGCGGGCGGCTAGACTACGAGCAGTACTTC.

This clonotype showed up many times. This rearrangement joins TRBV2 to TRBJ2-5, with TRBD2 identical over 7 bases. Germline loops: CDR1 SNHLY, CDR2 FYNNEI. J was trimmed by 3 bases and V by 7 bases; bases with no gene match: 2. The CDR3 spans 12 residues. The CDR3 reads CASIAGKETQYF. The DNA for the CDR3 is TGTGCCAGCATAGCGGGCAAAGAGACCCAGTACTTC.

This clonotype was seen many times. CDR3 sequence (DNA): TGTGCCAGCACCAAGGCGGGTAGGGTGACCGGGGAGCTGTTTTTT. Its protein product is CASTKAGRVTGELFF. The chain uses TRBV28 and TRBJ2-2; TRBD2 is a possible D gene (5 bases). The CDR3 runs 15 residues. The germline V and J ends were trimmed by 7 bases and 5 bases, with 17 bases remaining between them. Germline CDR1 and CDR2: MDHEN and SYDVKM. The whole variable domain, filled in from reference TRBV28 and TRBJ2-2, reads DVKVTQSSRYLVKRTGEKVFLECVQDMDHENMFWYRQDPGLGLRLIYFSYDVKMKEKGDIPEGYSVSREKKERFSLILESASTNQTSMYLCASTKAGRVTGELFFGEGSRLTVL.

The table lists this clonotype with a few counts. The chain links TRBV27 to TRBJ2-7; 9 nucleotides match TRBD1. J gave up 2 bases and V 10 bases, and 3 bases lay outside the gene matches. The CDR3 spans 12 residues. In germline, CDR1 is MNHEY, CDR2 SMNVEV (reference sequence). CDR3 protein: CAIGTGPYEQYF. CDR3 nucleotides: TGTGCCATCGGGACAGGGCCCTACGAGCAGTACTTC.

The V and J genes are TRBV6-2 or TRBV6-3 and TRBJ2-2; TRBD2 matches 8 bases. The CDR3 has 18 amino acids. V lost 3 bases and J lost 4; bases outside the gene matches: 13. CDR1 is MNHEY and CDR2 is SVGEGT in the germline V gene. The CDR3 region has the DNA TGTGCCAGCAGTTATAATACACGGGAGGGCCGGAGCACCGGGGAGCTGTTTTTT. Its protein is CASSYNTREGRSTGELFF.